This TCR beta chain was captured in a study of blood T cell repertoires in COVID-19. As handled by the study authors: Nucleated cell number was recorded as an estimate derived from reference gene primer amplification. Only in-frame clones appear in the TCRdb table, and some are missing; sequencing was by immunoSEQ multiplex PCR. V and J calls and clone size come straight from that table; D and trimming were deduced from the DNA. The sample records about 360,000 clones, more than 65% being singletons. Germline V gene lookup returns CDR1 LGHDT and CDR2 YNNKEL (reference sequence). This CDR3 has 17 residues. J was trimmed by 0 bases and V by 3 bases; bases with no gene match: 6.

The source is a human donor with acute or convalescent COVID-19. The donor label of this sample is uncertain. This sequence joins TRBV3-1 (or the pseudogene TRBV3-2) and TRBJ2-1; 9 nucleotides agree with TRBD2. The sequenced sample was peripheral blood. The CDR3 sequence: CASSHGLARSSYNEQFF. As DNA, the CDR3 is TGTGCCAGCAGCCATGGACTAGCGCGAAGCTCCTACAATGAGCAGTTCTTC.